The rows below give T cell receptor beta chains drawn from one sample of a study of T cell responses to AZD1222 COVID-19 vaccine. Generated by immunoSEQ multiplex PCR, the TCRdb table keeps only in-frame clones and is missing some. The sample has around 100,000 clones; around nine tenths are singletons. The starting material was peripheral blood, obtained on day 0 of AZD1222 vaccination. These receptor sequences come from an adult in good health. The CDR3 runs from the conserved cysteine through the conserved F or W. A D gene is named only where the DNA matches it firmly. Part of the rows lack a size; the others show once, few, many or a class for expanded clones.

clone_size j_call d_call v_call cdr3_nt cdr3_aa
- TRBJ1-2 - TRBV28 TGTGCCAGCAGTTTATGGTCTCTTGGCCCGGAATCGTTTCCTTATGGCTACACCTTC CASSLWSLGPESFPYGYTF
- TRBJ1-3 - TRBV5-1 TGCGCCAGCAGCTCGAGAAGTCAGGGGTTGAAAGGAAACACCATATATTTT CASSSRSQGLKGNTIYF
- TRBJ1-5 - TRBV25-1 TGTGCCAGCAGTGACACAGGGAATCCGCCCCAGCATTTT CASSDTGNPPQHF
- TRBJ2-1 - TRBV18 TGTGCCAGCTCATACGGGATTGAGCAGTTCTTC CASSYGIEQFF
once TRBJ1-1 - TRBV24-1 TGTGCCACCAGTGATTCTGCAGATAACACTGAAGCTTTCTTT CATSDSADNTEAFF
few TRBJ1-1 - TRBV2 TGTGCCAGCAGTGATAACACTGAAGCTTTCTTT CASSDNTEAFF
- TRBJ1-1 TRBD1 TRBV28 TGTGCCAGCAGCAAAATCCGGGACAGGGGGCGGGACACTGAAGCTTTCTTT CASSKIRDRGRDTEAFF
once TRBJ1-2 TRBD1 TRBV25-1 TGTGCCAGCAGTGAAGGGACAGGGGAAGACTACACCTTC CASSEGTGEDYTF
- TRBJ2-3 TRBD2 TRBV7-2 TGTGCCAGCAGCTTAGCGGTCTCGGCTAGCGGGGGGATTAGCACAGATACGCAGTATTTT CASSLAVSASGGISTDTQYF
few TRBJ2-1 - TRBV6-5 TGTGCCAGCAGTTACGGAGGGGGGGCAGCTGAGCAGTTCTTC CASSYGGGAAEQFF
- TRBJ1-6 - TRBV5-1 TGCGCCAGCAGCTTCGGGCAGACGGCTAATTCACCCCTCCACTTT CASSFGQTANSPLHF
- TRBJ2-3 - TRBV3-1/TRBV3-2 TGTGCCAGCAGCCTCAGCGCGGGCCGGGGAGATACGCAGTATTTT CASSLSAGRGDTQYF
- TRBJ2-1 - TRBV7-9 TGTGCCAGCAGCCCCCGGTTTAATGAGCAGTTCTTC CASSPRFNEQFF
once TRBJ1-1 - TRBV5-1 TGCGCCAGCAGCGATCCAGGGAAGGGTATGAACACTGAAGCTTTCTTT CASSDPGKGMNTEAFF
- TRBJ1-1 TRBD1 TRBV5-1 TGCGCCAGCAGCTCCGGGACAGGGGCAGCTGAAGCTTTCTTT CASSSGTGAAEAFF
once TRBJ2-2 TRBD2 TRBV29-1 TGCAGCGTTCGTCTAGCGGGGGATCCGAACACCGGGGAGCTGTTTTTT CSVRLAGDPNTGELFF
- TRBJ1-4 TRBD1 TRBV4-2 TGTGCCAGCAGCCAAGATTCCTGGGGACAGGGGATATATGAAAAACTGTTTTTT CASSQDSWGQGIYEKLFF
- TRBJ1-1 - TRBV6-4 TGTGCCAGCTCGGAGGGAATGAACACTGAAGCTTTCTTT CASSEGMNTEAFF
- TRBJ1-2 - TRBV5-8 TGTGCCAGCACACAAATTTCATATGGTGGCTACACCTTC CASTQISYGGYTF
- TRBJ1-1 - TRBV7-9 TGTGCCAGCAGCTTGGCCGGGACTGGGGAAGCTTTCTTT CASSLAGTGEAFF
- TRBJ2-3 TRBD2 TRBV9 TGTGCCAGCGCAAGACTAGCGGGCACAGATACGCAGTATTTT CASARLAGTDTQYF
- TRBJ2-7 - TRBV5-6 TGTGCCAGCAGCTTGGAAGGGGTGCGGCGAAGTTACGAGCAGTACTTC CASSLEGVRRSYEQYF
once TRBJ1-2 - TRBV30 TGTGCCTGGAGTGCTGGACGGAACTATGGCTACACCTTC CAWSAGRNYGYTF
once TRBJ1-1 - TRBV30 TGTGCCTGTGACCTCGGGACTTTGAACACTGAAGCTTTCTTT CACDLGTLNTEAFF
few TRBJ1-2 TRBD1 TRBV3-1/TRBV3-2 TGTGCCAGCATCGGGGACAGGGGCGGAGGCTACACCTTC CASIGDRGGGYTF
- TRBJ2-5 TRBD2 TRBV24-1 TGTGCCACCAGTGACCAACTAGCGGGGGGCCGGGAGACCCAGTACTTC CATSDQLAGGRETQYF
- TRBJ1-5 - TRBV6-5 TGTGCCAGCAGACGCGGGGGTAGCAATCAGCCCCAGCATTTT CASRRGGSNQPQHF
- TRBJ1-2 - TRBV28 TGTGCCAGCACCATGGGATTAACTCGGGCCTTC CASTMGLTRAF
- TRBJ2-6 - TRBV25-1 TGTGCCAGCAGTGAAAGGAAGGGGTTGGCCGGGGCCAACGTCCTGACTTTC CASSERKGLAGANVLTF
- TRBJ1-4 - TRBV15 TGTGCCACGGGTAGGGGGGGAGAGGAAAAACTGTTTTTT CATGRGGEEKLFF
- TRBJ2-4 - TRBV28 TGTGCCAGCAGTTTGGCCCGAAACATTCAGTACTTC CASSLARNIQYF
- TRBJ1-2 TRBD1 TRBV9 TGTGCCAGCACACAGGGGGCGTACTATGGCTACACCTTC CASTQGAYYGYTF
- TRBJ1-2 TRBD1 TRBV25-1 TGTGCCAGCAGTGATCGATGGACAGGGCATGGCTACACCTTC CASSDRWTGHGYTF
- TRBJ1-2 TRBD1 TRBV3-1/TRBV3-2 TGTGCCAGCAGCCTAACAGGGGCGATCGGCTACACCTTC CASSLTGAIGYTF
- TRBJ1-1 - TRBV6-5 TGTGCCAGCAGTTATACGGGGGCTCGGGCTTTCTTT CASSYTGARAFF
- TRBJ2-1 - TRBV6-5 TGTGCCAGCATAAAAGGGTACGACAGAAGAAATGAGCAGTTCTTC CASIKGYDRRNEQFF
- TRBJ1-1 TRBD1 TRBV30 TGTGCCTGGCGAACCTCGACAGGGACTCTGAACACTGAAGCTTTCTTT CAWRTSTGTLNTEAFF
- TRBJ2-2 - TRBV7-2 TGTGCCAGCAGCCCAAGGACGGTTTTTACCGGGGAGCTGTTTTTT CASSPRTVFTGELFF
- TRBJ1-3 - TRBV7-7 TGTGCCAGCAGCGAATTCAGTGGACCTGGAAACACCATATATTTT CASSEFSGPGNTIYF
- TRBJ1-1 TRBD1 TRBV10-3 TGTGCCATCAGTGGGCAGGGGGAGAACACTGAAGCTTTCTTT CAISGQGENTEAFF
- TRBJ1-3 - TRBV20-1 TGCAGTGCTAGTCAGGGACTGAACTCTGGAAACACCATATATTTT CSASQGLNSGNTIYF
- TRBJ2-7 - TRBV4-1 TGCGCCAGCAGCCGAGGTTGGGGGGGCCGGGACGAGCAGTACTTC CASSRGWGGRDEQYF
- TRBJ2-1 - TRBV4-1 TGCGCCAGCAGCCTCGCCGGGACAACCTACAATGAGCAGTTCTTC CASSLAGTTYNEQFF
- TRBJ2-7 - TRBV6-2/TRBV6-3 TGTGCCAGCAGCCCTGGCGACATAGGAAAATGGGGAGGGGGCAACTATCAGTACTTC CASSPGDIGKWGGGNYQYF
once TRBJ2-5 TRBD1 TRBV28 TGTGCCAGCAGTAGGGACAGCCAAGGGACCCAGTACTTC CASSRDSQGTQYF
- TRBJ2-5 - TRBV7-6 TGTGCCAGCAGCTTTACTTCGCCGACTACCCTCCAGGAGACCCAGTACTTC CASSFTSPTTLQETQYF
- TRBJ1-1 - TRBV28 TGTGCCAGTAACAGTTTGGCTACCCTAGTGAACACTGAAGCTTTCTTT CASNSLATLVNTEAFF